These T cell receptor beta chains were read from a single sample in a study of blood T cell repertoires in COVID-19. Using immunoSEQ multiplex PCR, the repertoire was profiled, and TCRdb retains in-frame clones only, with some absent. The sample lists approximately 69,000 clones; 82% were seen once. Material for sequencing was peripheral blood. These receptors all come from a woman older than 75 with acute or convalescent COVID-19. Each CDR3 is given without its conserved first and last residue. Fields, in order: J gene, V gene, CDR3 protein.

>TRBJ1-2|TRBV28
ASSLEYNYGYT
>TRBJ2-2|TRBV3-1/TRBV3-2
ASSRGNTGELF
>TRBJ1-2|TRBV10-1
ASSENWDREHT
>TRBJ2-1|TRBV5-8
ASSVGTNSYNEQF
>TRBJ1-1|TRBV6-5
ASSYRTSRNTEAF
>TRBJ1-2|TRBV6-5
ASSYRQGTYGYT
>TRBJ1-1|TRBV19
ASNPDRGTEAF
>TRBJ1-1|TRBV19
ASTGQVLNTEAF
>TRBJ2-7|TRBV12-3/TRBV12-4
ASTRDSFYEQY
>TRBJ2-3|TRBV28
ASSWGRRSGRGTDTQY
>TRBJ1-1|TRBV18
ASSTSTGPTEAF
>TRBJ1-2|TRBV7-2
ASSLASEYGYT
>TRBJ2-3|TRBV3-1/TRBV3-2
ASSQLVGGGTDTQY
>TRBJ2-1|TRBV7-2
ASSTGTRITGEQF
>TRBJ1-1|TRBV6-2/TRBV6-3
ASSIRGDDTEAF
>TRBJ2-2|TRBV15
ATSRVREDTGELF
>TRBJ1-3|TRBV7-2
ASSLRMGQTIY
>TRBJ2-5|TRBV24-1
ATSDSRLETQY
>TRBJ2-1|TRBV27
ASRRERERYNEQF
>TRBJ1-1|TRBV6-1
ASSSGGMNTEAF
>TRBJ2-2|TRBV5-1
ASSLSYGGELF
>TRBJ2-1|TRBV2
ASSSGTSGHHEQF
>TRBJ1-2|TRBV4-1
ASSQQQHRTGSNGGYT
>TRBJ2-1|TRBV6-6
ASSRDSYNEQF
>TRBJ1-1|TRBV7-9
ASSSGQGSTEAF
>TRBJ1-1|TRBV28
ASSINRGSTEAF
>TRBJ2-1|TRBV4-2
ASSQEGAGLYNEQF
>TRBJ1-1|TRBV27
ASSPTGQGGNTEAF
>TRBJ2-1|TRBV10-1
ASSLWRAGGPGEQF
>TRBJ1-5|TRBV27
ASSFSVGGRGSNQPQH
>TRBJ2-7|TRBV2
ASSVAGGYEQY